A selection of T cell receptor beta chains follows, all from one sample in a study of blood T cell repertoires in COVID-19. Measured with immunoSEQ multiplex PCR; TCRdb has only the in-frame clones, and not every one. This table holds a few hundred thousand clones, 85% to 90% found once. The sequenced material came from PBMCs or T cells enriched from blood (not recorded which). All receptors derive from a woman aged 45-65 years who had been exposed to COVID-19. CDR3s include the opening cysteine and the closing phenylalanine or tryptophan. D genes are given only for firm matches. Rows give clone size only sometimes, using once, few, many, or a class for an expanded clone.

V,size,J,D,DNA,CDR3
TRBV30,-,TRBJ1-3,-,TGTGCCTGGAGTCAGTCCTCTGGAAACACCATATATTTT,CAWSQSSGNTIYF
TRBV4-1,once,TRBJ1-3,-,TGCGCCAGCAGCCAAGCCGGGTCCCACTCTGGAAACACCATATATTTT,CASSQAGSHSGNTIYF
TRBV5-1,-,TRBJ2-7,TRBD1,TGCGCCAGCAGCCTAGGACAGGGACCCACCTACGAGCAGTACTTC,CASSLGQGPTYEQYF
TRBV27,-,TRBJ2-7,TRBD2,TGTGCCAGCAAGCGGGGGGCGGATGAGCAGTACTTC,CASKRGADEQYF
TRBV19,once,TRBJ1-2,-,TGTGCCAGTAGTCGGTCCGGGATCATTGCCTATGGCTACACCTTC,CASSRSGIIAYGYTF
TRBV6-6,-,TRBJ1-5,TRBD1,TGTGCCAGCAGTTCCAGGAGGGGGCCTCAGCCCCAGCATTTT,CASSSRRGPQPQHF
TRBV27,-,TRBJ2-7,-,TGTGCCAGCAGGAGGGGGGGTAAATACGAGCAGTACTTC,CASRRGGKYEQYF
TRBV4-1,-,TRBJ1-5,-,TGCGCCAGCAGCCAAGATCTACGCTCGGGTTTCAATCAGCCCCAGCATTTT,CASSQDLRSGFNQPQHF
TRBV5-1,once,TRBJ2-3,-,TGCGCCAGCAGCTTGGACAGGCCACACACAGATACGCAGTATTTT,CASSLDRPHTDTQYF
TRBV7-2,-,TRBJ1-4,-,TGTGCCAGCAGCTGGCGGGCACCTAATGAAAAACTGTTTTTT,CASSWRAPNEKLFF
TRBV19,-,TRBJ2-1,TRBD2,TGTGCCAGTAGCACACTAGCGGGGGGTGAGCAGTTCTTC,CASSTLAGGEQFF
TRBV28,-,TRBJ2-7,TRBD2,TGTGCCAGCAGGAGGACTAGCGGGGCAACCTACGAGCAGTACTTC,CASRRTSGATYEQYF
TRBV6-6,-,TRBJ2-7,TRBD2,TGTGCCAGCACCCCCCCGGGGGGTACCTACGAGCAGTACTTC,CASTPPGGTYEQYF
TRBV7-9,once,TRBJ1-2,TRBD1,TGTGCCAGCAGCTTAGCAGGACAGGGTGTGACCTATGGCTACACCTTC,CASSLAGQGVTYGYTF
TRBV7-2,-,TRBJ1-6,TRBD1,TGTGCCAGCAGCGTGAGACAGGGACTCTTGGATTCACCCCTCCACTTT,CASSVRQGLLDSPLHF
TRBV27,-,TRBJ2-3,-,TGTGCCAGCAGTGGCCTTACAGATACGCAGTATTTT,CASSGLTDTQYF
TRBV25-1,-,TRBJ2-5,TRBD2,TGTGCCAGCAGCCGAGCGGGAGGAACGCAAGAGACCCAGTACTTC,CASSRAGGTQETQYF
TRBV6-6,-,TRBJ1-1,TRBD1,TGTGCCAGCAGTCGAGGACGACAGGGATTGATGAACACTGAAGCTTTCTTT,CASSRGRQGLMNTEAFF
TRBV5-1,-,TRBJ2-7,-,TGCGCCAGCAGTCAGGGGCAGCCTTACGAGCAGTACTTC,CASSQGQPYEQYF
TRBV5-1,-,TRBJ1-1,-,TGCGCCAGCAGCTCCCAGGGAAGTGACGCTTTCTTT,CASSSQGSDAFF
TRBV19,-,TRBJ1-6,-,TGTGCCAGTAGTAACTCCGGGGAATTTGGCTCACCCCTCCACTTT,CASSNSGEFGSPLHF
TRBV27,-,TRBJ1-1,TRBD1,TGTGCCAGCAGGGGGACAGGGAACACTGAAGCTTTCTTT,CASRGTGNTEAFF
TRBV15,-,TRBJ2-7,-,TGTGCCACCAGCAGACCCCCCCGGGACTACGAGCAGTACTTC,CATSRPPRDYEQYF
TRBV28,-,TRBJ2-1,TRBD2,TGTGCCAGCAGCTCTAATAGCGGGGGGGCCGGGGGTGAGCAGTTCTTC,CASSSNSGGAGGEQFF
TRBV27,-,TRBJ1-2,-,TGTGCCAGCAGATCTCCTGCGGGACTGAAATATGGCTACACCTTC,CASRSPAGLKYGYTF
TRBV30,-,TRBJ1-5,-,TGTGCCTGGAGTGTACGTCGGGATCAGCCCCAGCATTTT,CAWSVRRDQPQHF
TRBV20-1,-,TRBJ1-1,-,TGCAGATTTACACAGAACACTGAAGCTTTCTTT,CRFTQNTEAFF
TRBV19,few,TRBJ2-7,TRBD1,TGTGCCAGTAGTATTTCAGGGGGCCGCGAGCAGTACTTC,CASSISGGREQYF
TRBV5-1,-,TRBJ1-6,TRBD1,TGCGCCAGCAGCTTGGGTGGGACAGGGTATTCACCCCTCCACTTT,CASSLGGTGYSPLHF
TRBV7-2,once,TRBJ2-3,-,TGTGCCAGCAGCTTACCCCCCGCGGTTCGCACAGATACGCAGTATTTT,CASSLPPAVRTDTQYF
TRBV4-2,-,TRBJ2-3,-,TGTGCCAGCAGCCGGGACATTAACACAGATACGCAGTATTTT,CASSRDINTDTQYF
TRBV3-1/TRBV3-2,-,TRBJ1-5,-,TGTGCCAGCAGCCAAGACGGGAGGAGGAATCAGCCCCAGCATTTT,CASSQDGRRNQPQHF
TRBV19,-,TRBJ2-5,TRBD1,TGTGCCAGTAGTATCCGGGGACAGGTCCAAGAGACCCAGTACTTC,CASSIRGQVQETQYF
TRBV29-1,-,TRBJ2-7,TRBD2,TGCGGCGGGGGAGACAGCCCCTACGAGCAGTACTTC,CGGGDSPYEQYF
TRBV3-1/TRBV3-2,few,TRBJ1-3,-,TGTGCCAGCAGCGGTCGAAGCTTATCTGGAAACACCATATATTTT,CASSGRSLSGNTIYF
TRBV3-1/TRBV3-2,-,TRBJ2-7,TRBD2,TGTGCCAGCAGCCGCAGCGGGGGACCCTACGAGCAGTACTTC,CASSRSGGPYEQYF
TRBV11-2,-,TRBJ1-2,-,TGTGCCAGCAGCTTAGGTCGGTCCTCTAACTATGGCTACACCTTC,CASSLGRSSNYGYTF
TRBV7-2,-,TRBJ2-7,TRBD2,TGTGCCAGCAGCTTCACCGGGACTAGCAGTTTCCGGGCATACGAGCAGTACTTC,CASSFTGTSSFRAYEQYF
TRBV19,-,TRBJ2-1,TRBD1,TGTGCCAGTTCAAAGGGACAGGCCTACAATGAGCAGTTCTTC,CASSKGQAYNEQFF
TRBV2,few,TRBJ2-7,-,TGTGCCAGCAGTTATACAGGGAGGGCCTACGAGCAGTACTTC,CASSYTGRAYEQYF
TRBV3-1/TRBV3-2,-,TRBJ1-4,-,TGTGCCAGCAGCCAAGGTCGGGTTGAAAAACTGTTTTTT,CASSQGRVEKLFF
TRBV5-1,-,TRBJ1-4,-,TGCGCCAGCAGCTTGGCCCAAGGGGAGGGAAAACTGTTTTTT,CASSLAQGEGKLFF
TRBV10-3,-,TRBJ2-2,TRBD1,TGTGCCATCAGGGCACAGGGGGCGGGCGGGGAGCTGTTTTTT,CAIRAQGAGGELFF
TRBV7-9,-,TRBJ1-1,TRBD1,TGTGCCAGCAGTTCGACAGGGGGTGGCACTGAAGCTTTCTTT,CASSSTGGGTEAFF
TRBV29-1,-,TRBJ1-5,-,TGCAGCGTTGGGCAGGTCAATCAGCCCCAGCATTTT,CSVGQVNQPQHF
TRBV6-5,-,TRBJ2-7,-,TGTGCCAGCAGAACTCCGGGAATAATATACGAGCAGTACTTC,CASRTPGIIYEQYF